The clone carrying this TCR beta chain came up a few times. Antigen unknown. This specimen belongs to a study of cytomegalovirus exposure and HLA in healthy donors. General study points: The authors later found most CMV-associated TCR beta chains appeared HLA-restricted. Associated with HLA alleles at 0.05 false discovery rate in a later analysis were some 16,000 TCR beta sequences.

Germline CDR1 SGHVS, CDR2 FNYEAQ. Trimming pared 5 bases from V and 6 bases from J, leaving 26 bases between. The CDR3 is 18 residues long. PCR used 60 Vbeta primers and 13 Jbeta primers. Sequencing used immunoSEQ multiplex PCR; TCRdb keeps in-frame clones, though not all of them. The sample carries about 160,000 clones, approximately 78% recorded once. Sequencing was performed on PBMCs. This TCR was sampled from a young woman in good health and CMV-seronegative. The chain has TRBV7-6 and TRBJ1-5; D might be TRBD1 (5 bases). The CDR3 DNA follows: TGTGCCAGCAGCCTTAGACAGCCCCTTAATCTGGAGCCTCAGCCCCAGCATTTT. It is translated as CASSLRQPLNLEPQPQHF.